These 23 T cell receptor beta chains came from one sample sequenced in a study of T cells in Graves' hyperthyroidism and ophthalmopathy. Amplification targeted TCR beta CDR3 regions from RNA transcripts. The HTBI set primed first-round TCR CDR3 RT-PCR. TCRdb itself ran the multiplex PCR reads through MiXCR, one entry per CDR3 protein. Found here are a few hundred thousand distinct CDR3 sequences, 40% to 55% of them singletons; the top ten hold about 8.3%. Sequencing was carried out using peripheral blood or thyroid tissue (not recorded which). These receptors originate from a woman under 30 with Graves' hyperthyroidism.

This clonotype was observed at least ten times. The rearrangement uses TRBV3-1 and TRBJ2-2, with D hard to call. The CDR3 has 16 amino acids. Germline V CDR1 and CDR2: LGHDT, YNNKEL (reference sequence). V was shortened by 5 bases and J by 3 bases, with 16 bases between the two germline ends. The CDR3 region is CASSARSAKDTGELFF. The CDR3 coding sequence is TGTGCCAGCAGCGCAAGATCTGCGAAGGACACCGGGGAGCTGTTTTTT. Drawing the rest from reference TRBV3-1 and TRBJ2-2, the complete variable domain is DTAVSQTPKYLVTQMGNDKSIKCEQNLGHDTMYWYKQDSKKFLKIMFSYNNKELIINETVPNRFSPKSPDKAHLNLHINSLELGDSAVYFCASSARSAKDTGELFFGEGSRLTVL.

This clonotype was observed at least ten times. This chain joins TRBV12-3 or TRBV12-4 and TRBJ2-5; D is uncertain. This CDR3 spans 15 amino acids. V lost 1 base, J lost 3 bases, and 12 bases lay in between. The CDR3, as DNA: TGTGCCAGCAGTTTAGGTACAGTGCGAAAAGAGACCCAGTACTTC. The encoded protein is CASSLGTVRKETQYF.

The chain is built from TRBV2 and TRBJ1-5; 10 bases match TRBD1. Germline values: CDR1 SNHLY, CDR2 FYNNEI. The length of the CDR3 is 17 residues. J lost 2 bases, V lost 3 bases, and 7 bases had no gene match. This CDR3 is CASSEGTGVQGNQPQHF. The DNA of the CDR3 is TGTGCCAGCAGTGAGGGGACAGGGGTTCAGGGCAATCAGCCCCAGCATTTT.

The chain couples TRBV6-1 to TRBJ2-5; D is perhaps TRBD1 (5 bases). Germline V gene sequence: CDR1 MNHNS, CDR2 SASEGT. Trimming took 1 base from V and 1 from J, leaving 7 bases between them. The CDR3 runs 14 residues. The CDR3 nucleotides are TGTGCCAGCAGTGAAGGACAGATCCAAGAGACCCAGTACTTC. The encoded protein is CASSEGQIQETQYF.

Notes on this clonotype: This sequence may be a read error, since a much larger clone differs from it by one base. V usage is TRBV29-1 and J usage is TRBJ2-5, with 10 bases matching TRBD2. The CDR3 runs 13 residues. The ends lost 6 bases at V and 5 bases at J; junction bases unmatched: 6. CDR1 and CDR2 (germline): SQVTM, ANQGSEA. The CDR3 region is CSVERGGRETQYF. CDR3 nucleotide sequence: TGCAGCGTCGAGCGGGGGGGCCGCGAGACCCAGTACTTC. The full variable domain, in which reference TRBV29-1 and TRBJ2-5 provide the parts outside the CDR3, is SAVISQKPSRDICQRGTSLTIQCQVDSQVTMMFWYRQQPGQSLTLIATANQGSEATYESGFVIDKFPISRPNLTFSTLTVSNMSPEDSSIYLCSVERGGRETQYFGPGTRLLVL.

This clonotype was counted ten times or more. The chain combines TRBV7-3 with TRBJ2-2; the D call may be TRBD1 or TRBD2 (5 bases each). CDR1 and CDR2 (germline): SGHTA, FQGTGA. The CDR3 is 15 amino acids. V lost 5 bases and J 2 bases, leaving 12 bases between the germline ends. The CDR3 here is CASSPWGTNTGELFF. DNA for the CDR3: TGTGCCAGCAGCCCTTGGGGGACCAACACCGGGGAGCTGTTTTTT.

This CDR3 reads CASSDQSGAYEQYF. CDR3 bases: TGTGCCAGCAGTGATCAATCAGGGGCCTACGAGCAGTACTTC. The genes are TRBV2 and TRBJ2-7; TRBD1 is a possible D gene (6 bases). V was pared by 3 bases and J by 2 bases, with 11 bases between. The CDR3 is made up of 14 amino acids. Looked up from germline, CDR1 is SNHLY and CDR2 is FYNNEI.

This clonotype was counted ten times or more. The V gene is TRBV20-1, the J gene TRBJ1-2, with 12 bases fitting TRBD1. The germline CDR1 and CDR2 sequences are DFQATT and SNEGSKA (reference sequence). CDR3 size: 14 residues. J was trimmed by 7 bases and V by 6 bases; bases with no gene match: 9. CDR3 amino acids: CSALRGQGAPGYTF. DNA of the CDR3: TGCAGTGCCCTGCGGGGACAGGGGGCGCCTGGCTACACCTTC.

The sample holds many counts of this clonotype. The chain joins TRBV7-6 to TRBJ2-7, with 9 bases lining up with TRBD2. The germline gives CDR1 SGHVS, CDR2 FNYEAQ. The ends lost 1 base at V and 3 bases at J; junction bases unmatched: 4. The CDR3 is made up of 15 amino acids. The CDR3 DNA is TGTGCCAGCAGCTTAGGGGTAGCGGGGGACTACGAGCAGTACTTC. It encodes CASSLGVAGDYEQYF.

The chain is built from TRBV24-1 and TRBJ1-2, with 7 bases fitting TRBD1. Per germline, CDR1 KGHDR and CDR2 SFDVKD. There are 18 residues in the CDR3. The CDR3 DNA reads TGTAGCCATAGCTGTCCCAGCAGACCTGACTGGGACAGCTATGGCTACACCTTC. Protein product: CSHSCPSRPDWDSYGYTF.

As DNA, the CDR3 is TGTGCCAGCTCCCTTTACAGGGGGGGCGAGCAGTACTTC. Amino acids: CASSLYRGGEQYF. The chain links TRBV2 to TRBJ2-7, with a tentative D call TRBD1 (8 bases). The CDR3 totals 13 residues. Germline CDR1 SNHLY, CDR2 FYNNEI. Trimming removed 8 bases from V and 6 bases from J, with 17 bases in between.

The chain joins TRBV7-2 to TRBJ2-7; the D gene is possibly TRBD2 (5 bases). This CDR3 is 15 amino acids long. Trimming shortened V by 3 bases and J by 4 bases, and 16 bases separated the two germline ends. Germline CDR1 SGHTA, CDR2 FQGNSA. CDR3 in amino acids: CASSFWTEALYEQYF. CDR3 in DNA: TGTGCCAGCAGCTTTTGGACGGAGGCCCTATACGAGCAGTACTTC.

On this clonotype itself: This may be a read error: a much more frequent sequence differs by one nucleotide. This chain joins TRBV6-2 or TRBV6-3 and TRBJ1-5, with a possible D match to TRBD1 (5 bases). This CDR3 region has 13 residues. Germline CDR1 MNHEY, CDR2 SVGEGT. Trimming left V 4 bases short and J 7 bases short, with 11 bases between. CDR3 nucleotide sequence: TGTGCCAGCAGTTGCGGGGGGTGGCAGCCCCAGCATTTT. Amino acids: CASSCGGWQPQHF.

This rearrangement joins TRBV7-9 to TRBJ1-3; D is unresolved. This CDR3 comprises 16 residues. Germline V CDR1 and CDR2: SEHNR, FQNEAQ (reference sequence). Trimming took off 8 bases at V and 0 bases at J, with 17 bases between the two ends. CDR3 coding DNA: TGTGCCAGCTCACCAAATCCCAGGACCTCTGGAAACACCATATATTTT. It yields the protein CASSPNPRTSGNTIYF.

The CDR3 spells CASSPGTGLEQYF. The CDR3 region has the DNA TGTGCCAGCAGCCCCGGGACAGGGCTTGAGCAGTACTTC. The V and J genes are TRBV7-8 and TRBJ2-7, with 9 nucleotides matching TRBD1. The CDR3 loop spans 13 amino acids. The V gene end was trimmed by 5 bases and the J gene end by 7 bases; junction bases not matched to a gene: 6. Germline lookup yields CDR1 SGHVS and CDR2 FQNEAQ.

The CDR3 spells CSPGAIINQPQHF. DNA for the CDR3: TGCAGCCCCGGGGCGATTATCAATCAGCCCCAGCATTTT. The chain carries TRBV29-1 and TRBJ1-5; D is perhaps TRBD1 (5 bases). The V end was cut by 8 bases, the J end by 3 bases, with 14 bases between. Germline values: CDR1 SQVTM, CDR2 ANQGSEA. This CDR3 comprises 13 residues.

This clonotype appeared many times. The chain uses TRBV5-1 and TRBJ1-4; D is unresolved. CDR1 is SGHRS, CDR2 YFSETQ, per germline. The CDR3 consists of 15 residues. The V and J ends lost 5 bases and 7 bases respectively, with 18 bases between them. The CDR3 spells CASSPADPRGEKLFF. As DNA, the CDR3 is TGCGCCAGCAGTCCTGCAGACCCTCGGGGTGAAAAACTGTTTTTT. Supplemented by reference TRBV5-1 and TRBJ1-4, the full variable domain reads KAGVTQTPRYLIKTRGQQVTLSCSPISGHRSVSWYQQTPGQGLQFLFEYFSETQRNKGNFPGRFSGRQFSNSRSEMNVSTLELGDSALYLCASSPADPRGEKLFFGSGTQLSVL.

This clonotype was detected ten times or more. This chain links TRBV20-1 with TRBJ2-5; TRBD2 matches 11 bases. The CDR3 runs 15 residues. V gave up 6 bases and J gave up 1 base; unmatched junction bases: 7. Germline loops: CDR1 DFQATT, CDR2 SNEGSKA (reference sequence). DNA for the CDR3: TGCAGTGCAGCTACTAGCGGGAGCCGCCAAGAGACCCAGTACTTC. This translates into CSAATSGSRQETQYF.

The V gene is TRBV7-9, the J gene TRBJ2-7, with D hard to call. Germline V gene lookup returns CDR1 SEHNR and CDR2 FQNEAQ (reference sequence). The CDR3 consists of 12 residues. The germline V and J ends were trimmed by 3 bases and 7 bases, with 10 bases remaining between them. The CDR3 sequence: CASSLRNNEQYF. The CDR3 DNA sequence: TGTGCCAGCAGCTTGAGGAACAATGAGCAGTACTTC.

In its sample, this clonotype was seen a few times. V is TRBV7-8 and J is TRBJ2-4; the D gene is possibly TRBD2 (5 bases). Germline CDR1 reads SGHVS; CDR2 reads FQNEAQ. V gave up 5 bases and J gave up 9 bases, with 8 bases separating them. The CDR3 has 11 residues. CDR3 region: CASSNRGIQYF. CDR3 coding DNA: TGTGCCAGCAGCAACCGGGGCATTCAGTACTTC.

This clonotype was detected ten times or more. The chain is built from TRBV10-3 and TRBJ2-6; perhaps D is TRBD1 or TRBD2 (5 bases each). The V gene's germline CDR1 is ENHRY and CDR2 SYGVKD. Trimming shortened V by 10 bases and J by 0 bases, and 19 bases separated the two germline ends. CDR3 size: 17 residues. The CDR3 here is CATNLRDPLSGANVLTF. In DNA, the CDR3 is TGTGCCACTAACCTTCGGGACCCTCTCTCTGGGGCCAACGTCCTGACTTTC.

A word on this clonotype: This may stem from a read error, because a much larger clone lies one nucleotide away. CDR3 nucleotide sequence: TGTGCCAGCAGCTACGCTAGCGGAGAAGGCTCCTACGAGCAGTACTTC. Encoded protein: CASSYASGEGSYEQYF. The rearrangement uses TRBV11-1 and TRBJ2-7; 7 nucleotides align to TRBD2. The V segment lost 4 bases and the J segment 0 bases; nucleotides outside the gene matches: 9. The V gene's germline CDR1 is SGHAT and CDR2 FQDESV (reference sequence). CDR3 length: 16 residues.

V and J are TRBV20-1 and TRBJ2-6; D gene unclear. V lost 0 bases to trimming and J lost 4 bases, with 10 bases between them. The CDR3 has 15 amino acids. The germline V gene has CDR1 DFQATT and CDR2 SNEGSKA (reference sequence). The CDR3 loop is CSARESVTGANVLTF. The CDR3 DNA follows: TGCAGTGCTAGAGAGTCCGTCACCGGGGCCAACGTCCTGACTTTC.